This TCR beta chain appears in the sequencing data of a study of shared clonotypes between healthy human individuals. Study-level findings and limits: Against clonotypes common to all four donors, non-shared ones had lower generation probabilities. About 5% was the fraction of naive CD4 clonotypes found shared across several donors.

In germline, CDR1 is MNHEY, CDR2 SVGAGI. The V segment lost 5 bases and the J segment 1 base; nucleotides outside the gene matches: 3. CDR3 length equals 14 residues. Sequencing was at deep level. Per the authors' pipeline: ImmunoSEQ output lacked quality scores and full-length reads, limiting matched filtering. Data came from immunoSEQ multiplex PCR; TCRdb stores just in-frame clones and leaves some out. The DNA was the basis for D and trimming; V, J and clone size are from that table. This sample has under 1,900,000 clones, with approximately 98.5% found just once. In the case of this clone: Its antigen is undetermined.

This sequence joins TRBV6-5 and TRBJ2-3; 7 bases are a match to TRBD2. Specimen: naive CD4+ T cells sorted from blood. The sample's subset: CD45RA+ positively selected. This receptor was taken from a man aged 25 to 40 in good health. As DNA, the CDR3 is TGTGCCAGCAGTCCTAGCGGCCGCACAGATACGCAGTATTTT. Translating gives CASSPSGRTDTQYF.